This is a list of T cell receptor beta chains from one sample in a study of blood T cell repertoires in COVID-19. Profiling relied on immunoSEQ multiplex PCR, and the TCRdb table lists in-frame clones only, not all of them. The sample has 120,000 to 150,000 clones, 80% to 90% seen once. The sample consisted of PBMCs or T cells enriched from blood (not recorded which). These receptors were obtained from a woman in her forties or fifties with acute COVID-19. The CDR3 runs from the conserved cysteine through the conserved F or W. A D gene is named only where the DNA matches it firmly. Not every row has a clone size; where given, it reads once, few, many or a size class.

TRBD2,TRBJ2-3,TRBV3-1/TRBV3-2,-,TGTGCCAGCAGCTTGACTAGCGGGAGACAAGATACGCAGTATTTT,CASSLTSGRQDTQYF
TRBD2,TRBJ2-7,TRBV27,-,TGTGCCACCCAGCGGGGTACCGAGCAGTACTTC,CATQRGTEQYF
-,TRBJ1-2,TRBV28,-,TGTGCCAGCAGGGATACAGGGTATGGCTACACCTTC,CASRDTGYGYTF
TRBD2,TRBJ2-1,TRBV19,-,TGTGTCAGTAGTTTTCAAGACCTTGTAGCGGGTGAGGGGCAGTTCTTC,CVSSFQDLVAGEGQFF
-,TRBJ2-7,TRBV5-5,-,TGTGCCAGCAGCCCCAGGAGAGGGGAGCAGTACTTC,CASSPRRGEQYF
TRBD1,TRBJ1-4,TRBV2,-,TGTGCCAGCAGCCGGGACAGGGCTTTTGGTGAAAAACTGTTTTTT,CASSRDRAFGEKLFF
-,TRBJ2-4,TRBV2,-,TGTGCCAGCAGCGCGAGACAGGTCCCCCAGGACATTCAGTACTTC,CASSARQVPQDIQYF
TRBD2,TRBJ2-1,TRBV27,-,TGTGCCAGCAGTTTATCGGTAGCGGGAGGTGAGCAGTTCTTC,CASSLSVAGGEQFF
TRBD2,TRBJ2-5,TRBV4-2,-,TGTGCCAGCAGCCAAGTGGTGAGCGGGAGAGTCCAAGAGACCCAGTACTTC,CASSQVVSGRVQETQYF
-,TRBJ1-1,TRBV5-1,few,TGCGCCAGCAGCACCCGTGGAGAGACGGCTGAAGCTTTCTTT,CASSTRGETAEAFF
-,TRBJ1-3,TRBV6-6,once,TGTGCCAGCAGTTACGGCAATGGAAACACCATATATTTT,CASSYGNGNTIYF
TRBD1,TRBJ2-5,TRBV28,-,TGTGCCAGCAGTTCCCCGGGACAGGGGCCTTCGGCCCAGTACTTC,CASSSPGQGPSAQYF
TRBD2,TRBJ2-1,TRBV7-8,-,TGTGCCAGCAGCGGGACGGGAGGGCTCTACAATGAGCAGTTCTTC,CASSGTGGLYNEQFF
TRBD1,TRBJ1-3,TRBV18,few,TGTGCCAGCTCACGCTTAGCCGGGACAGATAACAACCATAACTCTGGAAACACCATATATTTT,CASSRLAGTDNNHNSGNTIYF
-,TRBJ1-1,TRBV3-1/TRBV3-2,-,TGTGCCAGCAGCCAAGTTGGGAGAAACACTGAAGCTTTCTTT,CASSQVGRNTEAFF
-,TRBJ2-7,TRBV4-2,-,TGTGCCAGCAGCCAAGATCTTACAGTTTCCTACGAGCAGTACTTC,CASSQDLTVSYEQYF
TRBD1,TRBJ1-1,TRBV24-1,-,TGTGCCACCAGTGGCGAAACAGGGGGCAACACTGAAGCTTTCTTT,CATSGETGGNTEAFF
-,TRBJ2-1,TRBV1,-,TGCACCAGCAGCCAAGATAAAGGGACTAGCGGGTACAATGAGCAGTTCTTC,CTSSQDKGTSGYNEQFF
-,TRBJ1-2,TRBV19,-,TGTGCCAGCGAGCTCCAGGGAAAACGTGGCTACACCTTC,CASELQGKRGYTF
-,TRBJ2-7,TRBV7-8,-,TGTGCCAGCAGCTTAGCGCGACGGCAGGCCTTTGATCAGCAGTACTTC,CASSLARRQAFDQQYF
-,TRBJ2-1,TRBV28,-,TGTGCCAGCAGTTTACGAGGTGATGAGCAGTTCTTC,CASSLRGDEQFF
TRBD2,TRBJ2-5,TRBV2,-,TGTGCCAGCAGCCCGGGACTAGTCCGGGAGACCCAGTACTTC,CASSPGLVRETQYF
TRBD2,TRBJ2-1,TRBV2,-,TGTGCCAGCAGGAAGGGACTAGCGGGAGTCAATGAGCAGTTCTTC,CASRKGLAGVNEQFF
TRBD1,TRBJ1-4,TRBV25-1,-,TGTGCCAGCAGTGACGGGACAGGGGTGAGGGCTAGCAAACTGTTTTTT,CASSDGTGVRASKLFF
TRBD2,TRBJ2-1,TRBV7-2,-,TGTGCCAGCAGCTTAGGGCGGACTAGCGGGGTATTCTTC,CASSLGRTSGVFF
TRBD1,TRBJ1-4,TRBV11-3,-,TGTGCCAGCAGCGAACAGGGGTTGACTAATGAAAAACTGTTTTTT,CASSEQGLTNEKLFF
TRBD1,TRBJ1-2,TRBV19,-,TGTGCCAGTAGTGGAAAGAGGGGGCTAGAGGGCTACACCTTC,CASSGKRGLEGYTF
TRBD1,TRBJ1-4,TRBV28,-,TGTGCCAGCAGCCCCCCCCCGGGACAGGGCGTTGAAAAACTGTTTTTT,CASSPPPGQGVEKLFF
TRBD2,TRBJ2-3,TRBV5-6,-,TGTGCCAGCAGCTTGTACGGCGGAACTAGCGGCACAGATACGCAGTATTTT,CASSLYGGTSGTDTQYF
TRBD2,TRBJ2-3,TRBV19,-,TGTGCCAGTAGTCCTTTAGGCCCTAGCCGAGCGGGAGAACTAGATACGCAGTATTTT,CASSPLGPSRAGELDTQYF
TRBD2,TRBJ2-1,TRBV5-1,-,TGCGCCAGCAGCTCTGGGACTAGCGGGAGGGGAGATGAGCAGTTCTTC,CASSSGTSGRGDEQFF
-,TRBJ1-1,TRBV9,-,TGTGCCAGCAGCGTAGGTCCCGGGCCGGAGGAGGAAGCTTTCTTT,CASSVGPGPEEEAFF
-,TRBJ1-5,TRBV9,-,TGTGCCAGCAGCGCCGGGGGGAGCAATCAGCCCCAGCATTTT,CASSAGGSNQPQHF
-,TRBJ2-1,TRBV5-5,once,TGTGCCAGCAGCTTTGGTGGCCATGAGCAGTTCTTC,CASSFGGHEQFF
TRBD2,TRBJ2-1,TRBV5-4,-,TGTGCCAGCAGCTTGTACGGGCGCGGGAGGGCCAATGAGCAGTTCTTC,CASSLYGRGRANEQFF
-,TRBJ1-1,TRBV18,-,TGTGCCAGCTCACCTCCGGGGAGCACTGAAGCTTTCTTT,CASSPPGSTEAFF
-,TRBJ2-2,TRBV28,-,TGTGCCAGCAGATCCCCCGAGGTTTCCACCGGGGAGCTGTTTTTT,CASRSPEVSTGELFF
TRBD1,TRBJ2-5,TRBV11-1,-,TGTGCCAGCAGCTCCGGGACAGGGGACCAAGAGACCCAGTACTTC,CASSSGTGDQETQYF
-,TRBJ2-2,TRBV27,-,TGTGCCAGCAGTGGGACAGGGGAGCTGTTTTTT,CASSGTGELFF
-,TRBJ1-5,TRBV2,-,TGTGCCAGCAGTGAACACGACACTAGCAATCAGCCCCAGCATTTT,CASSEHDTSNQPQHF
TRBD2,TRBJ2-3,TRBV30,-,TGTGCCTGGGCTCGGACTAGCCCAGATACGCAGTATTTT,CAWARTSPDTQYF
TRBD1,TRBJ1-5,TRBV4-1,-,TGCGCCAGCAGCTCATTTCCGGGACAGGGCAATCAGCCCCAGCATTTT,CASSSFPGQGNQPQHF
TRBD2,TRBJ2-1,TRBV9,-,TGTGCCAGCAGCGCTACTAGCGGCAATGAGCAGTTCTTC,CASSATSGNEQFF
TRBD2,TRBJ2-1,TRBV3-1/TRBV3-2,once,TGTGCCAGCAGCCTACGGACTAGCGGGAGCTCCTACAATGAGCAGTTCTTC,CASSLRTSGSSYNEQFF
TRBD2,TRBJ2-1,TRBV24-1,-,TGTGCCACCAGTGAGCCTAGCGGGTGGGGGAATGAGCAGTTCTTC,CATSEPSGWGNEQFF
TRBD2,TRBJ2-7,TRBV28,-,TGTGCCAGCAGTTTTCTGACTAGCGGGAGTATCCCCTACGAGCAGTACTTC,CASSFLTSGSIPYEQYF
TRBD2,TRBJ2-1,TRBV9,-,TGTGCCAGCAGCGTCATTACTAGCGGGAGTGTGAATGAGCAGTTCTTC,CASSVITSGSVNEQFF
-,TRBJ1-3,TRBV3-1/TRBV3-2,once,TGTGCCAGCAGCCAAGACCACTGTCCAAACACCATATATTTT,CASSQDHCPNTIYF
-,TRBJ2-5,TRBV28,-,TGTGCCAGCCTAGGGCAGGGTGCCGGAGAGACCCAGTACTTC,CASLGQGAGETQYF
-,TRBJ2-5,TRBV21-1,-,TGTGCCAGCAGCAAATTAACTAGCGGGGGACAAGAGACCCAGTACTTC,CASSKLTSGGQETQYF
-,TRBJ2-2,TRBV5-1,-,TGCGCCAGCAGCTCGGGCCAGGGGATTGGCGGGGAGCTGTTTTTT,CASSSGQGIGGELFF
TRBD1,TRBJ1-6,TRBV6-5,-,TGTGCCAGCAGGTACGACGGGACAGCTAATAATTCACCCCTCCACTTT,CASRYDGTANNSPLHF
TRBD1,TRBJ1-3,TRBV7-8,-,TGTGCCAGCAGCTCCGGGACAGTCTCTGGAAACACCATATATTTT,CASSSGTVSGNTIYF
TRBD1,TRBJ1-6,TRBV11-2,-,TGTGCCAGCAGCTTACAGGGGGCGAGTAATTCACCCCTCCACTTT,CASSLQGASNSPLHF
TRBD1,TRBJ1-5,TRBV2,-,TGTGCCAGCAGTAAGGACAGGGGAGATCAGCCCCAGCATTTT,CASSKDRGDQPQHF
-,TRBJ2-2,TRBV6-2/TRBV6-3,-,TGTGCCAGCAGTTATGGAGTTGCCACCGGGGAGCTGTTTTTT,CASSYGVATGELFF